The rows below give T cell receptor beta chains drawn from one sample of a study of T-cell reconstitution after alpha-beta-depleted transplantation in children. TCRdb redid the calling of the PCR reads with MiXCR, one entry per CDR3 protein. The sample includes around 380,000 distinct CDR3 sequences, under 13% seen only once; the top ten take 4.5% to 6%. The source was PBMCs from the stem cell graft donor, collected from the stem cell graft. The receptors were gathered from a human donor who donated a stem cell graft to a child with acute myeloid leukemia. Each CDR3 is given with its conserved first and last residue. D genes are given only for firm matches. Size tells how often a clone was seen (once, few, many) or the class of an expanded clone, and some rows leave it out.

>TRBV6-5|TRBJ1-2|-|few
CASSYSRTYYGYTF
TGTGCCAGCAGTTACTCGAGAACCTACTATGGCTACACCTTC
>TRBV6-5|TRBJ2-1|TRBD2|few
CASSYPSGLAGLNEQFF
TGTGCCAGCAGTTACCCCTCGGGACTAGCGGGACTCAATGAGCAGTTCTTC
>TRBV6-5|TRBJ2-7|-|-
CASSYSIGSPVSYEQYF
TGTGCCAGCAGTTACTCGATTGGGTCCCCGGTTTCCTACGAGCAGTACTTC
>TRBV7-9|TRBJ2-1|-|-
CASSLEPGRAGDEQFF
TGTGCCAGCAGCTTAGAGCCGGGTCGGGCGGGCGATGAGCAGTTCTTC
>TRBV5-1|TRBJ2-1|-|many
CASSFGGIGGYNEQFF
TGCGCCAGCAGCTTCGGCGGGATTGGGGGCTACAATGAGCAGTTCTTC
>TRBV20-1|TRBJ2-7|TRBD2|-
CSASATSGRGHEQYF
TGCAGTGCTAGCGCTACTAGCGGGCGAGGCCACGAGCAGTACTTC
>TRBV20-1|TRBJ2-2|TRBD1|many
CSAGSTGAGELFF
TGCAGTGCCGGGTCGACAGGGGCCGGGGAGCTGTTTTTT
>TRBV7-9|TRBJ1-1|-|few
CASMPSSGNWKF
TGTGCCAGCATGCCGAGTAGCGGTAATTGGAAGTTT
>TRBV29-1|TRBJ1-2|-|-
CSVEVVLGLHGYTF
TGCAGCGTTGAAGTGGTTTTGGGGTTGCATGGCTACACCTTC
>TRBV28|TRBJ1-1|-|many
CASSLTPPNTEAFF
TGTGCCAGCAGTTTAACCCCCCCGAACACTGAAGCTTTCTTT
>TRBV20-1|TRBJ2-2|-|-
CSARPRDINTGELFF
TGCAGTGCTAGACCGCGGGACATAAACACCGGGGAGCTGTTTTTT
>TRBV6-5|TRBJ1-4|TRBD1|few
CASSYILGQGEEKLFF
TGTGCCAGCAGTTATATCCTGGGACAGGGTGAGGAAAAACTGTTTTTT
>TRBV12-3/TRBV12-4|TRBJ2-1|TRBD2|few
CASRGPGGARNNEQFF
TGTGCCAGCAGGGGGCCGGGGGGGGCGAGGAACAATGAGCAGTTCTTC
>TRBV18|TRBJ2-4|-|few
CASSPEGNGNIQYF
TGTGCCAGCTCACCAGAGGGAAATGGTAACATTCAGTACTTC
>TRBV11-3|TRBJ2-7|-|few
CASSLTGTFNEQYF
TGTGCCAGCAGCTTAACCGGGACCTTTAACGAGCAGTACTTC
>TRBV29-1|TRBJ2-5|TRBD2|-
CSVSSGQETQYF
TGCAGCGTTTCTAGCGGCCAAGAGACCCAGTACTTC